This T cell receptor beta chain was sequenced in a study of blood T cell repertoires in COVID-19. Overall study: Samples taken during acute and convalescent COVID-19 were collected in the United States, Italy and Spain.

Germline V gives CDR1 MDHEN, CDR2 SYDVKM. Trimming left V 5 bases short and J 1 base short, with 11 bases between. The CDR3 is 14 amino acids. In the case of this clone: The sample holds other DNA sequences that translate to the same CDR3.

Authors' processing steps: Scientists estimated how many nucleated cells there were by amplifying reference gene primers. Sequencing was performed with immunoSEQ multiplex PCR; in TCRdb, only in-frame clones are kept and a portion is missing. Clone size and V and J calls were adopted from that table, with D and trimming inferred from the DNA. The repertoire holds around 280,000 clones, with 75% to 90% as singletons. The sequenced sample was peripheral blood. This TCR was recovered from a woman aged 25 to 39 who had recovered from COVID-19. The V call is TRBV28, the J call TRBJ1-2, with D unresolved. The CDR3 region has the DNA TGTGCCAGCAGTCTAACCGGGAGTAACTATGGCTACACCTTC. This translates into CASSLTGSNYGYTF.